What follows are 31 T cell receptor beta chains derived from one specimen sequenced in a study of blood T cells in healthy people across ages. A second PCR of 7 to 11 cycles used a sample-barcoded 5' primer and a J-beta primer mix. Via MiXCR, TCRdb re-called the 5' RACE reads, giving one row per CDR3 protein. The sample includes 850,000 to 1,000,000 distinct CDR3 sequences, roughly 52% of them seen just once. The sequencing sample was made of blood. These receptors were obtained from a man aged 25-45 years in good health.

The rearrangement joins TRBV27 to TRBJ2-3, with unresolved D. This CDR3 is built from 14 residues. Germline V gene data show CDR1 as MNHEY and CDR2 as SMNVEV (reference sequence). The germline V and J ends were trimmed by 8 bases and 2 bases, with 14 bases remaining between them. In DNA, the CDR3 is TGTGCCAGCTTACCAGCCCCATACACAGATACGCAGTATTTT. Protein sequence: CASLPAPYTDTQYF.

The genes are TRBV7-9 and TRBJ2-1; 7 bases map to TRBD2. The germline CDR1 and CDR2 sequences are SEHNR and FQNEAQ (reference sequence). The length of the CDR3 is 18 residues. V gave up 2 bases and J gave up 8 bases; unmatched junction bases: 18. The CDR3 DNA follows: TGTGCCAGCAGCTTATTGCGGGGGACTAACGGGGGGTTGTATGAGCAGTTCTTC. Translating it yields CASSLLRGTNGGLYEQFF.

The genes are TRBV6-1 and TRBJ1-1; no clear D. The V gene's germline CDR1 is MNHNS and CDR2 SASEGT. Trimming removed 0 bases from V and 2 bases from J, with 7 bases in between. CDR3 length: 14 residues. This CDR3 reads CASSEARYNTEAFF. In DNA form, the CDR3 reads TGTGCCAGCAGTGAAGCAAGGTACAACACTGAAGCTTTCTTT.

The rearrangement joins TRBV7-2 to TRBJ2-7; TRBD1 aligns across 8 bases. V lost 5 bases to trimming and J lost 5 bases; unmatched junction nucleotides: 8. This CDR3 region has 14 residues. Germline V lookup: CDR1 SGHTA, CDR2 FQGNSA. The CDR3 DNA reads as TGTGCCAGCAGCATCACCAGGGGGCACAACGAGCAGTACTTC. Amino acid sequence: CASSITRGHNEQYF.

The chain recombines TRBV7-3 with TRBJ2-5; the match to TRBD2 covers 8 bases. The trim removed 0 bases at V and 11 bases at J, leaving 11 bases unmatched. CDR3 length: 15 residues. Germline V gene sequence: CDR1 SGHTA, CDR2 FQGTGA. The CDR3 region has the DNA TGTGCCAGCAGCTTAACTTTTGGACTAGCCGATGAGCAGTACTTC. This codes for CASSLTFGLADEQYF.

The V call is TRBV18, the J call TRBJ2-3; D not certain. The germline V gene has CDR1 KGHSH and CDR2 LQKENI. The V and J ends lost 8 bases and 3 bases respectively, with 12 bases between them. The CDR3 contains 13 residues. CDR3 residues: CASASEATDTQYF. The CDR3 DNA reads as TGTGCCAGCGCATCCGAGGCAACAGATACGCAGTATTTT.

This clonotype was counted between two and nine times. V is TRBV3-1 and J is TRBJ1-2; D unclear. The CDR3 spans 13 residues. Trimming removed 0 bases at V and 4 bases at J, with 6 bases between. Germline V lookup: CDR1 LGHDT, CDR2 YNNKEL (reference sequence). The DNA for the CDR3 is TGTGCCAGCAGCCAAGAACCCCCCTATGGCTACACCTTC. Protein sequence: CASSQEPPYGYTF.

J is TRBJ2-5 and V is TRBV6-2 or TRBV6-3, with 11 positions matching TRBD2. The CDR3 consists of 16 residues. The germline gives CDR1 MNHEY, CDR2 SVGEGT. With 5 bases clipped from V and 5 bases from J, the junction kept 10 bases outside the gene matches. CDR3 protein: CASSPTTSGVLETQYF. CDR3 in DNA: TGTGCCAGCAGTCCAACGACTAGCGGGGTCCTCGAGACCCAGTACTTC.

Note on this clonotype: The junction departs from germline at one end; a sequencing error may be responsible. The chain carries TRBV7-2 and TRBJ2-1; TRBD2 matches 9 bases. Germline V gives CDR1 SGHTA, CDR2 FQGNSA. The CDR3 runs to 16 residues. The CDR3 here is CASGLAPASGVNEQFF. The CDR3 DNA sequence: TGTGCCAGCGGCTTAGCTCCGGCTAGCGGGGTCAATGAGCAGTTCTTC.

This clonotype has more than one count but fewer than ten. The chain combines TRBV15 with TRBJ2-7; D remains unclear. Germline V gene lookup returns CDR1 LNHNV and CDR2 YYDKDF (reference sequence). Trimming left V 0 bases short and J 3 bases short, with 6 bases between. The CDR3 is 13 residues long. The CDR3 DNA reads as TGTGCCACCAGCAGAGATCACGTCTACGAGCAGTACTTC. Its protein product is CATSRDHVYEQYF.

The CDR3 coding sequence is TGCAGCACCGGACAGGACTCCTACAATGAGCAGTACTTC. It codes for CSTGQDSYNEQYF. V and J are TRBV29-1 and TRBJ2-1, with 7 bases lining up with TRBD1. The last part of the DNA fits TRBJ2-7 better; the J call may be wrong. CDR1 SQVTM and CDR2 ANQGSEA come from the germline V gene. CDR3 size: 13 residues.

This clonotype came up a few times. The rearrangement joins TRBV20-1 to TRBJ2-3; D unresolved. CDR3 length equals 15 residues. With 2 bases removed from V and 1 base from J, the gap between germline ends came to 13 bases. Looked up from germline, CDR1 is DFQATT and CDR2 is SNEGSKA (reference sequence). CDR3 bases: TGCAGTGCTAGAATGGCGGTCAGCGGCACAGATACGCAGTATTTT. It encodes CSARMAVSGTDTQYF.

The rearrangement joins TRBV29-1 to TRBJ2-1, with a weak D call TRBD2 (6 bases). CDR3 length: 16 amino acids. Germline values: CDR1 SQVTM, CDR2 ANQGSEA. Between the trimmed V and J ends, which lost 2 bases and 0 bases, there was a span of 14 bases. CDR3 region: CSVELAGPSSYNEQFF. The DNA for the CDR3 is TGCAGCGTTGAACTGGCGGGGCCAAGCTCCTACAATGAGCAGTTCTTC.

This clonotype occurred once. The J gene is TRBJ2-6, the V gene TRBV29-1; 7 bases are a match to TRBD1. Unmatched junction bases numbered 5, after V lost 4 bases and J lost 8 bases. Germline CDR1 is SQVTM and CDR2 is ANQGSEA. There are 13 residues in the CDR3. CDR3 sequence: CSVGTGVTNVLTF. CDR3 DNA: TGCAGCGTTGGGACAGGAGTTACCAACGTCCTGACTTTC.

This clonotype occurred a few times. J is TRBJ2-7 and V is TRBV21-1; the table's D call, TRBD1, has no DNA check behind it. TRBV21-1 is tagged as a pseudogene. The CDR3 extends over 17 amino acids. The CDR3 region has the DNA TGTGCCAGCAGCAAAGCGCTATCGACAGGGGGCCCTTACGAGCAGTACTTC. Residues: CASSKALSTGGPYEQYF.

V is TRBV2 and J is TRBJ1-2; D is unclear. Deletions cut 6 bases from V and 10 bases from J, with 15 bases between. Germline V CDR1 and CDR2: SNHLY, FYNNEI. CDR3 length: 12 amino acids. In DNA form, the CDR3 reads TGTGCCAGCAGCTACACGACGGGTTACTACACCTTC. Translating it yields CASSYTTGYYTF.

The chain is built from TRBV25-1 and TRBJ2-4; D may correspond to TRBD1 or TRBD2 (5 bases each). The J call is doubtful: the DNA matches TRBJ2-7 better. The CDR3 length is 15 residues. The germline gives CDR1 MGHDK, CDR2 SYGVNS. CDR3 loop: CASSEPGRGIYEQYF. As DNA, the CDR3 is TGTGCCAGCAGTGAACCGGGACGGGGAATTTACGAGCAGTACTTC.

The CDR3: CASESSYEQYF. The DNA of the CDR3 is TGTGCCAGTGAAAGCTCCTACGAGCAGTACTTC. The chain carries TRBV2 and TRBJ2-7, with D hard to call. Germline-derived CDR1 and CDR2 are SNHLY and FYNNEI. CDR3 length: 11 residues. V gave up 9 bases and J gave up 0 bases, with 6 bases separating them.

The chain joins TRBV28 to TRBJ2-3; D unclear. Germline CDR1 reads MDHEN; CDR2 reads SYDVKM. The CDR3 covers 15 residues. V was shortened by 1 base and J by 1 base, with 9 bases between the two germline ends. The CDR3 region is CASSLFGDRTDTQYF. The CDR3 nucleotides are TGTGCCAGCAGTTTATTTGGTGACCGCACAGATACGCAGTATTTT.

V usage is TRBV4-1 and J usage is TRBJ1-5, with D possibly TRBD1 on 5 matching bases. Germline CDR1 is MGHRA and CDR2 is YSYEKL. V lost 7 bases and J 3 bases, leaving 16 bases between the germline ends. The CDR3 runs to 15 residues. The CDR3 DNA reads TGCGCCAGCAACTCAAGGGGATTACACAATCAGCCCCAGCATTTT. Residues: CASNSRGLHNQPQHF.

This clonotype was found a few times. A junction end diverges from the germline sequence, so it may reflect a read error. The chain links TRBV4-2 to TRBJ2-3; TRBD1 might be the D (5 bases). The length of the CDR3 is 16 residues. Germline assignment: CDR1 LGHNA and CDR2 YNFKEQ. The CDR3 loop reads CASSQGLGSRTGTQYF. CDR3 DNA: TGTGCCAGCAGCCAAGGGCTGGGTAGCCGCACAGGTACGCAGTATTTT.

V and J are TRBV4-2 and TRBJ1-4; the D gene is possibly TRBD1 (6 bases). The CDR3 runs 15 residues. The germline gives CDR1 LGHNA, CDR2 YNFKEQ. V was shortened by 0 bases and J by 6 bases, with 11 bases between the two germline ends. The CDR3 loop is CASSQEGGGHEKLFF. The DNA of the CDR3 is TGTGCCAGCAGCCAAGAGGGTGGGGGCCATGAAAAACTGTTTTTT.

This clonotype was seen more than once but under ten times. The chain has TRBV4-1 and TRBJ2-5, with D hard to call. The CDR3 loop spans 14 amino acids. CDR1 MGHRA and CDR2 YSYEKL come from the germline V gene. The V end was cut by 0 bases, the J end by 5 bases, with 10 bases between. DNA for the CDR3: TGCGCCAGCAGCCAAGATGGCAGGCGGGAGACCCAGTACTTC. Translated: CASSQDGRRETQYF.

The V call is TRBV4-1, the J call TRBJ1-5; D ambiguous. The ends were cut back, 0 bases at V and 0 bases at J, with 15 bases in the middle. Germline assignment: CDR1 MGHRA and CDR2 YSYEKL. The CDR3 spans 18 residues. DNA of the CDR3: TGCGCCAGCAGCCAAGATGTGAGGCAGAGCCTTAGCAATCAGCCCCAGCATTTT. It translates to CASSQDVRQSLSNQPQHF.

The chain has TRBV7-2 and TRBJ2-3, with 8 bases matching TRBD2. Losses at the gene ends were 0 bases for V and 2 bases for J; bases not matched to a gene: 7. The CDR3 has 17 amino acids. CDR1 is SGHTA and CDR2 is FQGNSA in the germline V gene. The CDR3 is CASSLALGGDNTDTQYF. As DNA, the CDR3 is TGTGCCAGCAGCTTAGCTCTCGGGGGGGACAACACAGATACGCAGTATTTT.

The table lists this clonotype with many counts. V usage is TRBV7-2 and J usage is TRBJ2-7, with D maybe TRBD1 (5 bases). Germline CDR1 SGHTA, CDR2 FQGNSA. CDR3 size: 13 residues. The V end was cut by 3 bases, the J end by 2 bases, with 8 bases between. CDR3 in amino acids: CASSFGHPYEQYF. As DNA, the CDR3 is TGTGCCAGCAGCTTCGGACACCCCTACGAGCAGTACTTC.

This sequence joins TRBV4-2 and TRBJ2-2; 9 bases match TRBD2. Germline trimming cut 1 base from V and 4 bases from J; bases unmatched to any gene: 10. The CDR3 sequence is 18 residues long. Germline V CDR1 and CDR2: LGHNA, YNFKEQ. The CDR3 coding sequence is TGTGCCAGCAGCCAAGCCCTCTTAGCGGGGGAACCCACCGGGGAGCTGTTTTTT. Translation gives CASSQALLAGEPTGELFF.

In nucleotides, the CDR3 is TGCGCCAGCAGCCTCGGGACAATCAGCGAGCAGTACTTC. It translates to CASSLGTISEQYF. This sequence joins TRBV4-1 and TRBJ2-7; tentative D call: TRBD1 (6 bases). CDR3 length: 13 amino acids. Germline V gene data show CDR1 as MGHRA and CDR2 as YSYEKL. Trimming removed 4 bases from V and 6 bases from J, with 13 bases in between.

This clonotype has only a few counts. A much bigger clone sits one base away, suggesting this may be a read error. The V gene is TRBV12-3 or TRBV12-4, the J gene TRBJ2-5; tentatively, D is TRBD1 (6 bases). CDR3 length: 12 amino acids. CDR3 sequence reads: CAGSFQGREQYF. The DNA for the CDR3 is TGTGCCGGCAGTTTCCAGGGGAGAGAGCAGTACTTC.

This clonotype occurred a few times. The CDR3 DNA reads as TGTGCCAGCAGCTTAGGGCACACCGCCTACGAGCAGTACTTC. This sequence encodes CASSLGHTAYEQYF. This chain links TRBV5-6 with TRBJ2-7; D is undetermined. This CDR3 is 14 amino acids long. Germline CDR1 SGHDT, CDR2 YYEEEE. Trimming took off 2 bases at V and 2 bases at J, with 11 bases between the two ends.

This clonotype has a count of ten or more. A junction boundary mismatches the germline segment, possibly from a read error. The rearrangement links TRBV20-1 to TRBJ2-3, with TRBD2 identical over 10 bases. The CDR3 length is 16 residues. Per the germline V gene, CDR1 is DFQATT and CDR2 is SNEGSKA (reference sequence). DNA for the CDR3: TGCAGTGCTCGAGAGCTGCTAGCGGGGGACTCAGATACGCAGTATTTT. This codes for CSARELLAGDSDTQYF.